The 4 T cell receptor beta chains below were found in one sample sequenced in a study of T cell responses to AZD1222 COVID-19 vaccine. Clones were sequenced by immunoSEQ multiplex PCR, and TCRdb holds only the in-frame ones, with some missing. The table records fewer than 200,000 clones, roughly nine tenths of them present only once. This specimen consisted of peripheral blood, obtained on day 0 of AZD1222 vaccination. All receptors derive from an adult in good health.

The sample holds one count of this clone. The chain carries TRBV9 and TRBJ2-3; D might be TRBD1 (6 bases). The CDR3 has 15 residues. V gave up 3 bases and J gave up 2 bases, with 13 bases separating them. The germline CDR1 and CDR2 sequences are SGDLS and YYNGEE. CDR3 nucleotide sequence: TGTGCCAGCAGCGCCCGACAGGAGTCCACAGATACGCAGTATTTT. Translated: CASSARQESTDTQYF.

This chain uses TRBV6-5 with TRBJ1-5; 9 nucleotides align to TRBD1. Germline V gene lookup returns CDR1 MNHEY and CDR2 SVGAGI. The V segment lost 8 bases and the J segment 6 bases; nucleotides outside the gene matches: 8. The CDR3 has 14 residues. The CDR3 DNA reads TGTGCCAGCCTATTGACAGGGGGAGGTCAGCCCCAGCATTTT. Protein sequence: CASLLTGGGQPQHF.

The rearrangement links TRBV3-1 (or the pseudogene TRBV3-2) to TRBJ1-2, with 9 bases lining up with TRBD1. The CDR3 is 13 residues long. Germline trimming cut 4 bases from V and 9 bases from J; bases unmatched to any gene: 6. Germline V lookup: CDR1 LGHDT, CDR2 YNNKEL (reference sequence). The CDR3 DNA follows: TGTGCCAGCAGCCCCGGACAGGGGTCGCGCTACACCTTC. This translates into CASSPGQGSRYTF.

The chain joins TRBV6-5 to TRBJ2-5; 15 bases fit TRBD2. The ends lost 4 bases at V and 7 bases at J; junction bases unmatched: 4. Per the germline V gene, CDR1 is MNHEY and CDR2 is SVGAGI. The CDR3 runs to 15 residues. CDR3 nucleotide sequence: TGTGCCAGCAGTTGGACTAGCGGGGGGGCGACGACCCAGTACTTC. This encodes CASSWTSGGATTQYF.